These 8 T cell receptor beta chains were sequenced from one sample in a study of shared clonotypes between healthy human individuals. TCRdb's copy holds only in-frame clones and misses some; the assay was immunoSEQ multiplex PCR. The data hold under 1,100,000 clones, with around 74% observed a single time. The specimen sequenced was memory CD4+ T cells sorted from blood. Subset of the sample: CD45RA-negative fraction. These receptors were collected from a man aged 18 to 30 in good health.

Concerning this clone itself: In the same sample, other DNA sequences code for this CDR3. The gene calls are TRBV6-5 and TRBJ1-2; no clear D gene. V shed 0 bases and J shed 8 bases, with 7 bases lying between them. The CDR3 spans 12 residues. The germline gives CDR1 MNHEY, CDR2 SVGAGI. CDR3 DNA: TGTGCCAGCAGTTACTCTTGGGGAGGCTACACCTTC. Amino acid sequence: CASSYSWGGYTF.

To note about this clone: Additional DNA sequences in this sample encode the identical CDR3. This chain connects TRBV20-1 to TRBJ2-2; no clear D. The CDR3 is made up of 11 amino acids. The V gene's germline CDR1 is DFQATT and CDR2 SNEGSKA (reference sequence). V was trimmed by 6 bases and J by 1 base, leaving 3 bases between them. The CDR3 region is CSAENTGELFF. The CDR3 DNA reads as TGCAGTGCCGAGAACACCGGGGAGCTGTTTTTT.

The chain joins TRBV7-2 to TRBJ2-3; D possibly corresponds to TRBD2 (6 bases). Germline assignment: CDR1 SGHTA and CDR2 FQGNSA. This CDR3 has 17 residues. Deletions cut 2 bases from V and 0 bases from J, with 15 bases between. The CDR3 DNA reads as TGTGCCAGCAGCTTATTGGGGACTGCGACTAGCACAGATACGCAGTATTTT. It translates to CASSLLGTATSTDTQYF.

At least ten counts were recorded for this clone. V and J are TRBV13 and TRBJ2-3; unclear D gene. Germline V lookup: CDR1 PRHDT, CDR2 FYEKMQ (reference sequence). The CDR3 runs to 15 residues. Trimming removed 5 bases from V and 2 bases from J, with 14 bases in between. In DNA form, the CDR3 reads TGTGCCAGCAGCACAAGGCAGTCCCTCACAGATACGCAGTATTTT. It is translated as CASSTRQSLTDTQYF.

The chain has TRBV9 and TRBJ2-1; the D is unclear. With 3 bases removed from V and 0 bases from J, the gap between germline ends came to 13 bases. CDR1 is SGDLS, CDR2 YYNGEE, per germline. The CDR3 is 16 residues long. DNA of the CDR3: TGTGCCAGCAGCGCCCCGGCCTTGGCCTCCTACAATGAGCAGTTCTTC. This codes for CASSAPALASYNEQFF. The entire variable domain, with the rest obtained from reference TRBV9 and TRBJ2-1, is as follows: DSGVTQTPKHLITATGQRVTLRCSPRSGDLSVYWYQQSLDQGLQFLIQYYNGEERAKGNILERFSAQQFPDLHSELNLSSLELGDSALYFCASSAPALASYNEQFFGPGTRLTVL.

Only one count was recorded for this clone. The same CDR3 arises from other DNA sequences in this sample as well. The V and J genes are TRBV5-1 and TRBJ2-2, with D hard to call. The CDR3 extends over 14 amino acids. The V end was cut by 0 bases, the J end by 2 bases, with 5 bases between. The germline V gene has CDR1 SGHRS and CDR2 YFSETQ. The CDR3 nucleotides are TGCGCCAGCAGCTTGGGAGGAAACACCGGGGAGCTGTTTTTT. Its protein is CASSLGGNTGELFF. Full variable domain (missing parts from reference TRBV5-1 and TRBJ2-2): KAGVTQTPRYLIKTRGQQVTLSCSPISGHRSVSWYQQTPGQGLQFLFEYFSETQRNKGNFPGRFSGRQFSNSRSEMNVSTLELGDSALYLCASSLGGNTGELFFGEGSRLTVL.

This clone was seen many times. This sequence joins TRBV4-1 and TRBJ2-5; 10 bases map to TRBD2. CDR1 and CDR2 (germline): MGHRA, YSYEKL. The CDR3 runs to 18 residues. V trimming: 1 base; J trimming: 2 bases; junction bases outside the gene matches: 10. CDR3: CASSQGRDSGGKQETQYF. DNA for the CDR3: TGCGCCAGCAGCCAAGGTCGGGATAGCGGGGGGAAGCAAGAGACCCAGTACTTC.

The chain employs TRBV6-1 and TRBJ1-5; D is uncertain. Trimming removed 4 bases at V and 3 bases at J, with 16 bases between. CDR1 is MNHNS, CDR2 SASEGT, per germline. The CDR3 has 16 residues. CDR3 amino acids: CASSAKGGDNNQPQHF. DNA for the CDR3: TGTGCCAGCAGTGCCAAGGGTGGGGATAACAATCAGCCCCAGCATTTT.